This record covers a single T cell receptor beta chain. This CDR3 spans 15 amino acids. CDR1 is SGHNT and CDR2 is YYREEE in the germline V gene (reference sequence). Trimming took 4 bases from V and 4 from J; bases not matched to a gene: 9. These data originate in a study of blood T cell repertoires in COVID-19. Background on the study: Whether acute or convalescent, the COVID-19 samples came from the United States, Italy and Spain.

As processed by the authors: Reference gene primers were amplified, and this amplification served to estimate nucleated cell counts. The method was immunoSEQ multiplex PCR; TCRdb's version includes in-frame clones alone and lacks a portion of them. V and J calls and clone size follow that table, whereas D and trimming were derived from the DNA. This sample has 60,000 to 85,000 clones; 80% to 90% occur once, and the top ten carry 25% to 30%. V and J are TRBV5-4 and TRBJ1-1, with 8 positions matching TRBD1. The TCR sequence derives from a woman older than 75 with active or convalescent COVID-19. Sequenced sample: peripheral blood. For the CDR3, the DNA is TGTGCCAGCAGCCTACCTACAGGGGGACGCACTGAAGCTTTCTTT. This gives the protein CASSLPTGGRTEAFF.